This passage covers 20 T cell receptor beta chains from one sample sequenced in a study of PD-L1 blockade in urothelial cancer (dated by TCRdb to about 2017). Libraries came from the immunoSEQ multiplex PCR assay. The source is immuneACCESS, and TCRdb retained only in-frame sequences with V and J called. Part of the clones is not carried over; for the studies checked, unresolved V genes explain less than half of this, and the remainder is unexplained. This sample lists over 100,000 clones; 85% to 95% were detected once. The ten largest clones represent approximately 3.8% of the sample. This specimen's time point label, per the study, means: peripheral blood 6 weeks after treatment start. The sequences come from PBMCs, collected around atezolizumab (anti-PD-L1) treatment. The source of these receptors is a man in his sixties with urothelial cancer.

The CDR3 DNA reads as TGTGCCAGCAGTGAATTCCTCCGGGAGCAGTACTTC. Its translation: CASSEFLREQYF. The chain employs TRBV6-1 and TRBJ2-7; D uncertain. Between the trimmed V and J ends, which lost 2 bases and 7 bases, there was a span of 9 bases. Germline-derived CDR1 and CDR2 are MNHNS and SASEGT. This CDR3 has 12 amino acids.

The chain combines TRBV10-2 with TRBJ2-7, with D maybe TRBD2 (5 bases). Trimming removed 7 bases from V and 7 bases from J, with 14 bases in between. CDR1 is WSHSY, CDR2 SAAADI, per germline. The CDR3 runs to 12 residues. CDR3 sequence (DNA): TGCGCCAGCATTGCCAACACGGGGGAGCAGTACTTC. Encoded protein: CASIANTGEQYF.

The chain carries TRBV29-1 and TRBJ2-1, with a possible D match to TRBD1 (5 bases). This CDR3 has 16 amino acids. The V gene lost 0 bases and the J gene lost 3 bases, with 15 bases spanning the gap. Germline V gene data show CDR1 as SQVTM and CDR2 as ANQGSEA. The CDR3 DNA sequence: TGCAGCGTTGAAGATCAGGGTTCCTCTTTCTACAATGAGCAGTTCTTC. This translates into CSVEDQGSSFYNEQFF.

The chain couples TRBV5-1 to TRBJ2-2; weak D call: TRBD2 (5 bases). The germline V gene encodes CDR1 SGHRS and CDR2 YFSETQ. This CDR3 is built from 19 residues. Deletions cut 0 bases from V and 0 bases from J, with 18 bases between. The CDR3 sequence is CASSLEAVGASANTGELFF. The DNA of the CDR3 is TGCGCCAGCAGCTTGGAGGCAGTGGGAGCCTCTGCGAACACCGGGGAGCTGTTTTTT.

Only one count was recorded for this clone. The chain carries TRBV9 and TRBJ2-2, with TRBD1 identical over 10 bases. Germline lookup yields CDR1 SGDLS and CDR2 YYNGEE. This CDR3 is built from 15 residues. The V gene end was trimmed by 1 base and the J gene end by 6 bases; junction bases not matched to a gene: 3. CDR3 amino acids: CASSVSTGGSGELFF. The CDR3 DNA follows: TGTGCCAGCAGCGTATCGACAGGGGGCTCCGGGGAGCTGTTTTTT.

The rearrangement joins TRBV2 to TRBJ1-1; 9 nucleotides align to TRBD1. The CDR3 length is 12 residues. The germline CDR1 and CDR2 sequences are SNHLY and FYNNEI. Trimming at V came to 8 bases and at J to 11 bases, leaving 9 bases not matched to a gene. The CDR3 here is CASGRGGQGAFF. As DNA, the CDR3 is TGTGCCAGCGGGAGGGGGGGACAGGGTGCTTTCTTT.

The chain uses TRBV5-8 and TRBJ1-5; D ambiguous. CDR3 length: 15 residues. Trimming shortened V by 1 base and J by 0 bases, and 8 bases separated the two germline ends. Germline CDR1 SGHTS, CDR2 YDEGEE. CDR3 DNA: TGTGCCAGCAGCTTGCCCGGTCATAGCAATCAGCCCCAGCATTTT. It specifies CASSLPGHSNQPQHF.

The chain carries TRBV23-1 and TRBJ2-7; D perhaps matches TRBD2 (6 bases). TRBV23-1 is marked as an open reading frame, function uncertain. V was shortened by 0 bases and J by 2 bases, with 14 bases between the two germline ends. The CDR3 is 16 amino acids. CDR3: CASSQSPSGPTYEQYF. In DNA form, the CDR3 reads TGCGCCAGCAGTCAATCCCCCAGCGGGCCGACCTACGAGCAGTACTTC.

The chain recombines TRBV5-4 with TRBJ2-7; 7 nucleotides align to TRBD2. Germline V gene data show CDR1 as SGHNT and CDR2 as YYREEE (reference sequence). The ends lost 4 bases at V and 4 bases at J; junction bases unmatched: 8. CDR3 length: 14 amino acids. CDR3: CASSLSGSRYEQYF. Written as DNA, the CDR3 is TGTGCCAGCAGCCTTAGCGGGTCCCGATACGAGCAGTACTTC.

The chain is built from TRBV7-2 and TRBJ2-1; 9 nucleotides align to TRBD2. The germline V gene encodes CDR1 SGHTA and CDR2 FQGNSA. The CDR3 loop spans 15 amino acids. The trim removed 5 bases at V and 8 bases at J, leaving 10 bases unmatched. The chain's CDR3 is CASSLRGREGDEQFF. CDR3 DNA: TGTGCCAGCAGCCTTCGCGGGAGGGAGGGGGATGAGCAGTTCTTC.

J is TRBJ2-1 and V is TRBV20-1; tentatively, D is TRBD2 (5 bases). The V end was cut by 6 bases, the J end by 13 bases, with 16 bases between. CDR3 length: 11 amino acids. The germline V gene encodes CDR1 DFQATT and CDR2 SNEGSKA (reference sequence). The CDR3: CSASRRGSQFF. CDR3 in DNA: TGCAGTGCCTCTAGGAGAGGGTCACAGTTCTTC.

V gene TRBV7-2 combines with J gene TRBJ2-3; 7 nucleotides match TRBD2. V shed 5 bases and J 4 bases; nucleotides not matched to a gene: 6. This CDR3 spans 14 amino acids. Germline CDR1 SGHTA, CDR2 FQGNSA. In nucleotides, the CDR3 is TGTGCCAGCAGCCGGACTAGAGCAGCAGATACGCAGTATTTT. Protein product: CASSRTRAADTQYF.

The CDR3 here is CSVQTGPGGGYTF. CDR3 in DNA: TGCAGCGTCCAGACAGGGCCGGGTGGTGGCTACACCTTC. The chain combines TRBV29-1 with TRBJ1-2; 7 bases line up with TRBD1. CDR1 is SQVTM and CDR2 is ANQGSEA in the germline V gene. V was clipped by 6 bases and J by 7 bases; unmatched bases: 11. This CDR3 spans 13 amino acids.

This chain connects TRBV9 to TRBJ1-1, with D unclear. This CDR3 region has 15 residues. V was shortened by 4 bases and J by 6 bases, with 19 bases between the two germline ends. Germline CDR1 reads SGDLS; CDR2 reads YYNGEE. This chain's CDR3 is CASSPRAGLGAEAFF. The CDR3 nucleotides read TGTGCCAGCAGCCCTCGGGCGGGCCTCGGCGCTGAAGCTTTCTTT.

This chain connects TRBV18 to TRBJ2-5; 8 bases map to TRBD1. The junction had 4 bases not matched to a gene; V was cut back by 2 bases and J by 2 bases. Germline V gene lookup returns CDR1 KGHSH and CDR2 LQKENI. The CDR3 runs 15 residues. In DNA form, the CDR3 reads TGTGCCAGCTCACCAAAAACAGGGGGGCAAGAGACCCAGTACTTC. Residues: CASSPKTGGQETQYF.

The chain carries TRBV10-3 and TRBJ2-7, with D perhaps TRBD1 (5 bases). The CDR3 sequence is 14 residues long. V was pared by 3 bases and J by 4 bases, with 13 bases between. The germline CDR1 and CDR2 sequences are ENHRY and SYGVKD. CDR3 DNA sequence: TGTGCCATCAGTGATGGCAGGGAAACGTACGAGCAGTACTTC. It yields the protein CAISDGRETYEQYF.

This chain joins TRBV28 and TRBJ2-1, with D perhaps matching TRBD2 (6 bases). The length of the CDR3 is 17 residues. Per germline, CDR1 MDHEN and CDR2 SYDVKM. V shed 10 bases and J shed 1 base, with 23 bases lying between them. CDR3 coding DNA: TGTGCCACCCTCTCCCGCGGAGGGCGGGGTTCCTACAATGAGCAGTTCTTC. This encodes CATLSRGGRGSYNEQFF.

The gene calls are TRBV10-3 and TRBJ2-7, with D uncertain. V was shortened by 4 bases and J by 7 bases, with 11 bases between the two germline ends. The CDR3 sequence is 12 residues long. Germline V gene sequence: CDR1 ENHRY, CDR2 SYGVKD. The CDR3 coding sequence is TGTGCCATCAGTGGAGGTGACGATGAGCAGTACTTC. Amino acids: CAISGGDDEQYF.

The V call is TRBV6-5, the J call TRBJ2-5; 8 bases match TRBD2. J gave up 2 bases and V 6 bases, and 8 bases lay outside the gene matches. Germline assignment: CDR1 MNHEY and CDR2 SVGAGI. The CDR3 totals 15 residues. The CDR3 reads CASRDGGGSQETQYF. Written as DNA, the CDR3 is TGTGCCAGCAGGGACGGGGGGGGAAGTCAAGAGACCCAGTACTTC.

The V gene is TRBV6-5, the J gene TRBJ2-7; the D gene is possibly TRBD1 (5 bases). CDR1 MNHEY and CDR2 SVGAGI come from the germline V gene. Trimming stripped 0 bases from V and 1 base from J, with 10 bases between. CDR3 length: 15 amino acids. The CDR3 reads CASSYSRRTSYEQYF. The CDR3 bases are TGTGCCAGCAGTTACTCGCGGCGGACATCCTACGAGCAGTACTTC.